What follows are 32 T cell receptor beta chains derived from one specimen sequenced in a study of human T cells and chemical hapten exposure. MiXCR, run by TCRdb on the 5' RACE reads, gives a single entry per CDR3 protein. Of roughly 110,000 distinct CDR3 sequences listed, approximately 20% are singletons. The study extracted total RNA from unfractionated whole blood. The receptors shown here come from a human donor in good health.

The rearrangement uses TRBV2 and TRBJ2-1, with D perhaps TRBD2 (6 bases). Germline V gives CDR1 SNHLY, CDR2 FYNNEI. V was pared by 5 bases and J by 4 bases, with 12 bases between. CDR3 length equals 14 residues. CDR3 region: CASSRTTEYNEQFF. Written as DNA, the CDR3 is TGTGCCAGCAGTCGGACTACCGAGTACAATGAGCAGTTCTTC.

The chain joins TRBV6-1 to TRBJ1-1; TRBD1 agrees at 10 bases. CDR3 length: 13 residues. Trimming at V came to 3 bases and at J to 6 bases, leaving 1 base not matched to a gene. Looked up from germline, CDR1 is MNHNS and CDR2 is SASEGT. The chain's CDR3 is CASSETGGPEAFF. In nucleotides, the CDR3 is TGTGCCAGCAGTGAGACAGGGGGCCCTGAAGCTTTCTTT.

The chain is built from TRBV4-2 and TRBJ2-1; weak D call: TRBD1 (6 bases). V lost 4 bases and J lost 5, with 21 bases in between. Germline lookup yields CDR1 LGHNA and CDR2 YNFKEQ. The CDR3 totals 17 residues. The DNA of the CDR3 is TGTGCCAGCAGCCCCAAGCCAGGATGGCAGGGGAACAATGAGCAGTTCTTC. Amino acids: CASSPKPGWQGNNEQFF.

There are a few counts of this clonotype. The gene calls are TRBV24-1 and TRBJ2-7; D perhaps matches TRBD1 (6 bases). There are 14 residues in the CDR3. The germline gives CDR1 KGHDR, CDR2 SFDVKD. The V end was cut by 3 bases, the J end by 7 bases, with 15 bases between. The DNA of the CDR3 is TGTGCCACCAGTGATGTGGACAGTTCCTGGGAGCAGTACTTC. This sequence encodes CATSDVDSSWEQYF.

This clonotype was seen many times. The chain links TRBV24-1 to TRBJ2-3; 9 nucleotides align to TRBD1. Germline CDR1 reads KGHDR; CDR2 reads SFDVKD. This CDR3 has 15 amino acids. After removal of 8 bases from V and 6 bases from J, the junction contained 11 bases not matched to a gene. Here the CDR3 DNA reads TGTGCCACCACTTCCGGGACAGGGTTGGGGGATACGCAGTATTTT. The encoded protein is CATTSGTGLGDTQYF.

Only a few counts were recorded for this clonotype. This chain uses TRBV6-5 with TRBJ2-7, with 10 nucleotides matching TRBD2. The CDR3 sequence is 17 residues long. Germline V gene data show CDR1 as MNHEY and CDR2 as SVGAGI. Trimming cost V 8 bases and J 0 bases; bases outside gene matches: 13. CDR3 in amino acids: CASRMSGLAENSYEQYF. CDR3 sequence (DNA): TGTGCCAGCCGAATGTCCGGACTAGCGGAAAACTCCTACGAGCAGTACTTC.

The chain uses TRBV5-1 and TRBJ1-5, with 7 bases identical to TRBD1. Per germline, CDR1 SGHRS and CDR2 YFSETQ. The CDR3 is 15 amino acids. J gave up 2 bases and V 1 base, and 3 bases lay outside the gene matches. The CDR3 DNA is TGCGCCAGCAGCTTGTTCGGACAGGGCAATCAGCCCCAGCATTTT. This translates into CASSLFGQGNQPQHF.

The genes are TRBV5-4 and TRBJ2-7; 8 bases map to TRBD1. V was clipped by 0 bases and J by 4 bases; unmatched bases: 6. In germline, CDR1 is SGHNT, CDR2 YYREEE (reference sequence). CDR3 length: 15 residues. CDR3 loop: CASSLGRGRSYEQYF. The CDR3 nucleotides read TGTGCCAGCAGCTTGGGCAGGGGGCGTTCATACGAGCAGTACTTC.

This chain links TRBV3-1 with TRBJ1-4; D unresolved. Germline V lookup: CDR1 LGHDT, CDR2 YNNKEL (reference sequence). Deletions cut 2 bases from V and 2 bases from J, with 12 bases between. The CDR3 is made up of 16 amino acids. CDR3 sequence (DNA): TGTGCCAGCAGCCAACGGGGAGCGGGGACTAATGAAAAACTGTTTTTT. Its translation is CASSQRGAGTNEKLFF.

V gene TRBV13 combines with J gene TRBJ2-7; unclear D gene. In germline, CDR1 is PRHDT, CDR2 FYEKMQ (reference sequence). The CDR3 extends over 12 amino acids. V gave up 5 bases and J gave up 8 bases, with 13 bases separating them. CDR3 amino acids: CASSPQAMKQYF. The CDR3 DNA sequence: TGTGCCAGCAGCCCCCAAGCTATGAAGCAGTACTTC.

The chain recombines TRBV10-3 with TRBJ2-7, with D uncertain. This CDR3 comprises 11 residues. Between the trimmed V and J ends, which lost 4 bases and 4 bases, there was a span of 5 bases. Germline loops: CDR1 ENHRY, CDR2 SYGVKD. CDR3 in amino acids: CAISVNYEQYF. The DNA of the CDR3 is TGTGCCATCAGTGTGAATTACGAGCAGTACTTC.

The chain joins TRBV3-1 to TRBJ2-2, with D uncertain. Germline CDR1 reads LGHDT; CDR2 reads YNNKEL (reference sequence). Trimming removed 3 bases at V and 0 bases at J, with 8 bases between. This CDR3 region has 15 residues. CDR3 loop: CASSQGAANTGELFF. For the CDR3, the DNA is TGTGCCAGCAGCCAGGGCGCGGCGAACACCGGGGAGCTGTTTTTT.

This clonotype has only a few counts. The gene calls are TRBV6-2 or TRBV6-3 and TRBJ2-3; 7 nucleotides agree with TRBD1. V shed 0 bases and J 0 bases; nucleotides not matched to a gene: 3. There are 16 residues in the CDR3. Looked up from germline, CDR1 is MNHEY and CDR2 is SVGEGT. The CDR3 DNA follows: TGTGCCAGCAGTTACTCCCGGGACAGAAGCACAGATACGCAGTATTTT. Its translation is CASSYSRDRSTDTQYF.

V usage is TRBV27 and J usage is TRBJ1-2; perhaps TRBD1 as D (6 bases). The CDR3 is 18 amino acids. Germline loops: CDR1 MNHEY, CDR2 SMNVEV (reference sequence). V was pared by 5 bases and J by 6 bases, with 28 bases between. DNA for the CDR3: TGTGCCAGCAGTCCCATGCCGGGACGGGACATTCTGAGCGATGGCTACACCTTC. This codes for CASSPMPGRDILSDGYTF.

This clonotype was picked up a small number of times. This chain links TRBV11-2 with TRBJ2-5; 7 bases line up with TRBD2. V was clipped by 4 bases and J by 5 bases; unmatched bases: 4. Looked up from germline, CDR1 is SGHAT and CDR2 is FQNNGV. The CDR3 runs to 13 residues. The CDR3 bases are TGTGCCAGCAGCTGGGGGGGAGGGGAGACCCAGTACTTC. Translating gives CASSWGGGETQYF.

In the case of this clonotype: One end of the junction does not line up with germline, which may come from a read error. The chain employs TRBV7-7 and TRBJ2-7; D may match TRBD1 or TRBD2 (5 bases each). The germline CDR1 and CDR2 sequences are SSHAT and FNYEAQ (reference sequence). The CDR3 spans 14 residues. The CDR3 region is CASSLGTPPYEQYF. The DNA of the CDR3 is TGTGCTAGCAGCTTAGGGACCCCCCCCTACGAGCAGTACTTC.

In its sample, this clonotype was seen a few times. V and J are TRBV15 and TRBJ2-5; TRBD2 matches at 9 bases. CDR1 and CDR2 (germline): LNHNV, YYDKDF (reference sequence). V lost 1 base and J lost 1; bases outside the gene matches: 10. The CDR3 has 18 amino acids. CDR3 in DNA: TGTGCCACCAGCAGAGCCGCGGGAGGGAGGGCCCGCCAAGAGACCCAGTACTTC. It encodes CATSRAAGGRARQETQYF.

This clonotype came up a few times. The rearrangement links TRBV3-1 to TRBJ2-7; 9 bases match TRBD1. With 2 bases clipped from V and 1 base from J, the junction kept 3 bases outside the gene matches. The CDR3 consists of 15 residues. Germline V CDR1 and CDR2: LGHDT, YNNKEL (reference sequence). The CDR3 coding sequence is TGTGCCAGCAGCCAAAGGGACAGGGCTTCCTACGAGCAGTACTTC. Translated: CASSQRDRASYEQYF.

This clonotype has more than one count but fewer than ten. The gene calls are TRBV24-1 and TRBJ2-4; possibly TRBD2 for D (5 bases). The germline V gene encodes CDR1 KGHDR and CDR2 SFDVKD. The CDR3 is 14 residues long. With 5 bases removed from V and 6 bases from J, the gap between germline ends came to 13 bases. The CDR3 sequence is CATSGGTRGNIQYF. In DNA form, the CDR3 reads TGTGCCACCAGTGGAGGAACTCGGGGAAACATTCAGTACTTC.

The J gene is TRBJ2-3, the V gene TRBV27; D ambiguous. The CDR3 runs to 14 residues. CDR1 MNHEY and CDR2 SMNVEV come from the germline V gene (reference sequence). V lost 0 bases, J lost 6 bases, and 10 bases lay in between. The DNA for the CDR3 is TGTGCCAGCAGTTTATCTGAAAGTACGGATACGCAGTATTTT. The encoded protein is CASSLSESTDTQYF.

The chain uses TRBV6-5 and TRBJ2-6; D is undetermined. V lost 6 bases, J lost 1 base, and 16 bases lay in between. This CDR3 region has 17 residues. Germline loops: CDR1 MNHEY, CDR2 SVGAGI. CDR3 sequence: CASRLGMGSSGANVLTF. The CDR3 nucleotides read TGTGCCAGCAGGCTAGGGATGGGCTCTTCTGGGGCCAACGTCCTGACTTTC.

The rearrangement joins TRBV28 to TRBJ1-2, with a tentative D call TRBD1 (5 bases). The CDR3 is 11 residues long. The V end lost 7 bases, the J end lost 8 bases, and 11 bases lay between the germline ends. The germline V gene has CDR1 MDHEN and CDR2 SYDVKM. Here the CDR3 reads CASNGGGGYTF. Written as DNA, the CDR3 is TGTGCCAGCAACGGGGGAGGGGGCTACACCTTC.

This clonotype was seen only a few times. This chain connects TRBV11-2 to TRBJ2-1, with a weak D call TRBD2 (6 bases). V was pared by 5 bases and J by 2 bases, with 13 bases between. The CDR3 covers 15 residues. Germline assignment: CDR1 SGHAT and CDR2 FQNNGV. This CDR3 is CASSRGGTTYNEQFF. The DNA of the CDR3 is TGTGCCAGCAGCCGGGGCGGGACCACCTACAATGAGCAGTTCTTC.

In its sample, this clonotype was seen a few times. This CDR3 reads CKHRGEFGTEAFF. CDR3 nucleotide sequence: TGCAAACATCGAGGGGAGTTCGGAACTGAAGCTTTCTTT. The chain links TRBV20-1 to TRBJ1-1, with D perhaps matching TRBD1 (5 bases). This CDR3 comprises 13 residues. The germline V gene has CDR1 DFQATT and CDR2 SNEGSKA (reference sequence).

This chain connects TRBV29-1 to TRBJ2-4; D not certain. This CDR3 region has 11 residues. The V and J ends lost 2 bases and 8 bases respectively, with 7 bases between them. Germline V gives CDR1 SQVTM, CDR2 ANQGSEA. The CDR3 nucleotides read TGCAGCGTTGAATCACGGGACATTCAGTACTTC. Translation gives CSVESRDIQYF.

This chain joins TRBV15 and TRBJ2-1; weak D call: TRBD2 (6 bases). Germline V gene data show CDR1 as LNHNV and CDR2 as YYDKDF (reference sequence). The CDR3 runs 18 residues. V shed 0 bases and J shed 8 bases, with 23 bases lying between them. CDR3 sequence (DNA): TGTGCCACCAGCAGAGATTTAGCCAGGCGGGAAGCGGGTCATGAGCAGTTCTTC. Its protein product is CATSRDLARREAGHEQFF.

The chain carries TRBV3-1 and TRBJ2-7, with no clear D. Germline V gives CDR1 LGHDT, CDR2 YNNKEL (reference sequence). The CDR3 loop spans 15 amino acids. The V end was cut by 1 base, the J end by 6 bases, with 16 bases between. CDR3 loop: CASSQVGGSAGEQYF. CDR3 nucleotide sequence: TGTGCCAGCAGCCAAGTTGGTGGGTCTGCAGGCGAGCAGTACTTC.

The chain combines TRBV2 with TRBJ2-5, with 7 nucleotides matching TRBD1. From germline, CDR1 is SNHLY and CDR2 FYNNEI. CDR3 length: 15 residues. V shed 6 bases, J shed 4 bases, and the junction held 11 bases outside the gene matches. The CDR3 nucleotides are TGTGCCAGCAGGGCGACAGGGAATATGGGAGAGACCCAGTACTTC. As protein: CASRATGNMGETQYF.

The gene calls are TRBV4-1 and TRBJ2-6; D tentatively fits TRBD1 or TRBD2 (6 bases each). Germline assignment: CDR1 MGHRA and CDR2 YSYEKL. The CDR3 sequence is 17 residues long. V lost 8 bases to trimming and J lost 4 bases, with 21 bases between them. CDR3 in DNA: TGCGCCAGCCGATCTATAGTGGGGGGCGCCGGGGCCAACGTCCTGACTTTC. Its protein product is CASRSIVGGAGANVLTF.

This clonotype was seen a handful of times. The rearrangement uses TRBV5-1 and TRBJ2-5; D remains unclear. Trimming cost V 5 bases and J 4 bases, with 15 bases left between them. CDR1 is SGHRS, CDR2 YFSETQ, per germline. The length of the CDR3 is 14 residues. CDR3 coding DNA: TGCGCCAGCAGTTACCTTCAATGGCGAGAGACCCAGTACTTC. Translation gives CASSYLQWRETQYF. Complete variable domain (other parts from reference TRBV5-1 and TRBJ2-5): KAGVTQTPRYLIKTRGQQVTLSCSPISGHRSVSWYQQTPGQGLQFLFEYFSETQRNKGNFPGRFSGRQFSNSRSEMNVSTLELGDSALYLCASSYLQWRETQYFGPGTRLLVL.

This clonotype was recorded a few times. The junction differs from germline at one of its ends, possibly a read error. The V call is TRBV20-1, the J call TRBJ1-2, with a possible D match to TRBD1 (6 bases). CDR1 and CDR2 (germline): DFQATT, SNEGSKA (reference sequence). There are 14 residues in the CDR3. Here the CDR3 reads CSTRRGARGHGYTF. The CDR3 DNA sequence: TGCAGTACTAGAAGAGGCGCCAGGGGCCATGGCTACACCTTC.

This clonotype was counted a few times. J is TRBJ2-3 and V is TRBV6-4; 8 positions agree with TRBD1. V was pared by 2 bases and J by 2 bases, with 3 bases of the junction left unmatched. Germline CDR1 reads MRHNA; CDR2 reads SNTAGT. CDR3 size: 15 residues. The CDR3 here is CASSDGQGHTDTQYF. The DNA for the CDR3 is TGTGCCAGCAGTGACGGACAGGGACACACAGATACGCAGTATTTT.